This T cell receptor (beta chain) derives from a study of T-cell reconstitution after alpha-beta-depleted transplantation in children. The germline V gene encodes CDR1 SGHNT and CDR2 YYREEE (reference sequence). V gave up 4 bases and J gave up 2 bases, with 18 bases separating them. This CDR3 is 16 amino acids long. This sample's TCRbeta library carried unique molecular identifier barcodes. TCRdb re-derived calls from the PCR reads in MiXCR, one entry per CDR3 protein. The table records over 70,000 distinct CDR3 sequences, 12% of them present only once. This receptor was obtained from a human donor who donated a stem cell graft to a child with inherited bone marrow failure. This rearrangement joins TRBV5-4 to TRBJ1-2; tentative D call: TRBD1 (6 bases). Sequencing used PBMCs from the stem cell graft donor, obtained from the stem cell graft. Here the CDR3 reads CASSPKQGLSNYGYTF. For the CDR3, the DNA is TGTGCCAGCAGCCCCAAACAGGGTCTGTCCAACTATGGCTACACCTTC.